This T cell receptor beta chain was identified in a study of PD-1 blockade in classical Hodgkin lymphoma. Regarding the study as a whole: Baseline TCR diversity was reportedly lower in newly diagnosed patients than healthy donors. Patients newly diagnosed and complete responders had comparable baseline diversity.

Details on this clone: Its target is not known.

Each and every patient relapsed after autologous stem cell transplantation, and patients got differing brentuximab vedotin exposure. By magnetic negative selection, CD4+ T cells were purified from thawed PBMCs. The protocol was immunoSEQ multiplex PCR, while the TCRdb copy is restricted to in-frame clones and leaves out a portion. Here the sample spans 30,000 or so clones, 80% to 95% being singletons. CDR3 length: 13 residues. Germline CDR1 and CDR2: MNHEY and SMNVEV (reference sequence). Trimming removed 5 bases from V and 11 bases from J, with 18 bases in between. The V gene is TRBV27, the J gene TRBJ1-1; D is possibly TRBD1 (5 bases). This receptor was taken from a human donor with classical Hodgkin lymphoma. The specimen was CD4+ T cells from blood, collected at baseline. CDR3 nucleotide sequence: TGTGCCAGCAGTGGGGACCGACGTACCGCCGCTTTCTTT. Translation: CASSGDRRTAAFF.